The 27 T cell receptor beta chains listed next were all sequenced from one sample in a study of control samples from healthy donors and cancer patients. Generated by immunoSEQ multiplex PCR, the TCRdb table keeps only in-frame clones and is missing some. The sample includes around 130,000 clones, roughly 90% of them seen just once. The sequencing input was blood. These receptors all come from a man between 18 and 29 years old in good health.

V usage is TRBV5-4 and J usage is TRBJ1-3, with 11 bases identical to TRBD1. Unmatched junction bases numbered 3, after V lost 4 bases and J lost 3 bases. CDR3 length equals 15 residues. The germline V gene encodes CDR1 SGHNT and CDR2 YYREEE (reference sequence). The CDR3 loop reads CASSPGQGVGNTIYF. The CDR3 region has the DNA TGTGCCAGCAGCCCGGGACAGGGGGTTGGAAACACCATATATTTT. Complete variable domain (other parts from reference TRBV5-4 and TRBJ1-3): ETGVTQSPTHLIKTRGQQVTLRCSSQSGHNTVSWYQQALGQGPQFIFQYYREEENGRGNFPPRFSGLQFPNYSSELNVNALELDDSALYLCASSPGQGVGNTIYFGEGSWLTVV.

J is TRBJ2-2 and V is TRBV7-2; D not resolved. CDR1 and CDR2 from the germline V gene are SGHTA and FQGNSA. This CDR3 has 14 amino acids. V lost 5 bases and J 7 bases, leaving 14 bases between the germline ends. The CDR3: CASSTGFSVGELFF. In DNA form, the CDR3 reads TGTGCCAGCAGCACCGGATTTAGTGTCGGGGAGCTGTTTTTT.

This clone was recorded once. The genes are TRBV6-5 and TRBJ2-5, with 8 nucleotides matching TRBD2. The ends lost 2 bases at V and 0 bases at J; junction bases unmatched: 5. Germline V gene sequence: CDR1 MNHEY, CDR2 SVGAGI. CDR3 length: 16 amino acids. CDR3 loop: CASSYGSGGDQETQYF. The CDR3 DNA follows: TGTGCCAGCAGTTACGGTTCGGGGGGGGACCAAGAGACCCAGTACTTC.

For the CDR3, the DNA is TGTGCCAGCAGCCAGAGACTAGCGGGGCGCACAGATACGCAGTATTTT. This codes for CASSQRLAGRTDTQYF. The chain combines TRBV3-1 (or the pseudogene TRBV3-2) with TRBJ2-3; 11 bases are a match to TRBD2. Germline V gene data show CDR1 as LGHDT and CDR2 as YNNKEL (reference sequence). V gave up 3 bases and J gave up 1 base; unmatched junction bases: 3. The CDR3 has 16 amino acids.

CDR3 in DNA: TGTGCCAGCAGCCGATTATACGGGGGATATGCTGGAAACACCATATATTTT. Encoded protein: CASSRLYGGYAGNTIYF. This sequence joins TRBV11-3 and TRBJ1-3, with D maybe TRBD1 (5 bases). Germline CDR1 SGHNT, CDR2 YENEEA. V was clipped by 5 bases and J by 2 bases, with 19 bases between them. The CDR3 totals 17 residues.

V usage is TRBV7-2 and J usage is TRBJ2-1, with TRBD2 identical over 9 bases. J gave up 9 bases and V 4 bases, and 4 bases lay outside the gene matches. Per the germline V gene, CDR1 is SGHTA and CDR2 is FQGNSA. The CDR3 is 13 amino acids. In DNA form, the CDR3 reads TGTGCCAGCAGCTCCGGGACTAGCAGTGAGCAGTTCTTC. Residues: CASSSGTSSEQFF.

V is TRBV6-1 and J is TRBJ2-1, with no clear D. This CDR3 spans 16 amino acids. V was shortened by 5 bases and J by 8 bases, with 22 bases between the two germline ends. Looked up from germline, CDR1 is MNHNS and CDR2 is SASEGT. CDR3 sequence: CASSQGDPLVGYEQFF. For the CDR3, the DNA is TGTGCCAGCAGTCAAGGCGACCCACTTGTCGGTTATGAGCAGTTCTTC.

The chain combines TRBV7-6 with TRBJ2-5; D possibly matches TRBD1 or TRBD2 (5 bases each). The CDR3 is 12 residues long. Germline CDR1 and CDR2: SGHVS and FNYEAQ. V lost 10 bases and J 2 bases, leaving 11 bases between the germline ends. The CDR3 nucleotides are TGTGCCACTGGGACGTCTCAAGAGACCCAGTACTTC. This sequence encodes CATGTSQETQYF.

The rearrangement links TRBV2 to TRBJ2-6, with a possible D match to TRBD1 (7 bases). The CDR3 is 12 amino acids. Germline V gives CDR1 SNHLY, CDR2 FYNNEI. V lost 11 bases and J lost 12, with 17 bases in between. Here the CDR3 reads CASGGTAVVLTF. In nucleotides, the CDR3 is TGTGCCTCTGGGGGGACAGCGGTCGTCCTGACTTTC. The variable domain in full, with the rest retrieved from reference TRBV2 and TRBJ2-6, is EPEVTQTPSHQVTQMGQEVILRCVPISNHLYFYWYRQILGQKVEFLVSFYNNEISEKSEIFDDQFSVERPDGSNFTLKIRSTKLEDSAMYFCASGGTAVVLTFGAGSRLTVL.

The gene calls are TRBV12-3 or TRBV12-4 and TRBJ1-5; the D gene is possibly TRBD1 (5 bases). The CDR3 is 13 residues long. With 5 bases removed from V and 9 bases from J, the gap between germline ends came to 14 bases. As DNA, the CDR3 is TGTGCCAGCAGTCCTAAACAGGACGGGCCCCAGCATTTT. Protein: CASSPKQDGPQHF.

The gene calls are TRBV5-6 and TRBJ1-5; maybe TRBD1 (5 bases). The CDR3 length is 15 residues. The germline CDR1 and CDR2 sequences are SGHDT and YYEEEE. V lost 0 bases, J lost 7 bases, and 14 bases lay in between. Here the CDR3 DNA reads TGTGCCAGCAGCTTGGGACAGAAGCCCGGACAGCCCCAGCATTTT. This gives the protein CASSLGQKPGQPQHF. The full variable domain, in which reference TRBV5-6 and TRBJ1-5 provide the parts outside the CDR3, is DAGVTQSPTHLIKTRGQQVTLRCSPKSGHDTVSWYQQALGQGPQFIFQYYEEEERQRGNFPDRFSGHQFPNYSSELNVNALLLGDSALYLCASSLGQKPGQPQHFGDGTRLSIL.

The V and J genes are TRBV5-4 and TRBJ2-1; TRBD2 matches at 8 bases. Losses at the gene ends were 0 bases for V and 5 bases for J; bases not matched to a gene: 4. CDR3 length: 15 amino acids. CDR1 and CDR2 (germline): SGHNT, YYREEE (reference sequence). CDR3 in amino acids: CASSLAGTRDNEQFF. In DNA form, the CDR3 reads TGTGCCAGCAGCTTGGCGGGGACTAGGGACAATGAGCAGTTCTTC. Full variable domain (remainder filled in from reference TRBV5-4 and TRBJ2-1): ETGVTQSPTHLIKTRGQQVTLRCSSQSGHNTVSWYQQALGQGPQFIFQYYREEENGRGNFPPRFSGLQFPNYSSELNVNALELDDSALYLCASSLAGTRDNEQFFGPGTRLTVL.

The genes are TRBV9 and TRBJ1-2; D unclear. Deletions cut 4 bases from V and 2 bases from J, with 15 bases between. The CDR3 consists of 15 residues. Germline CDR1 is SGDLS and CDR2 is YYNGEE. CDR3 amino acids: CASSPTPTGNYGYTF. The CDR3 DNA reads TGTGCCAGCAGCCCCACCCCGACGGGCAACTATGGCTACACCTTC.

The chain joins TRBV7-9 to TRBJ2-1; D possibly corresponds to TRBD2 (6 bases). There are 11 residues in the CDR3. Germline V gene sequence: CDR1 SEHNR, CDR2 FQNEAQ (reference sequence). Deletions cut 5 bases from V and 8 bases from J, with 7 bases between. DNA for the CDR3: TGTGCCAGCAGCCCTAGCGATGAGCAGTTCTTC. Amino acid sequence: CASSPSDEQFF.

V usage is TRBV5-1 and J usage is TRBJ2-7, with TRBD1 matching over 7 bases. The germline V gene encodes CDR1 SGHRS and CDR2 YFSETQ. The CDR3 covers 15 residues. The ends lost 1 base at V and 0 bases at J; junction bases unmatched: 4. The CDR3 region is CASSLSGGFSYEQYF. CDR3 nucleotides: TGCGCCAGCAGCTTGTCAGGGGGATTCTCCTACGAGCAGTACTTC.

The chain recombines TRBV15 with TRBJ2-6; no firm D call. Germline loops: CDR1 LNHNV, CDR2 YYDKDF (reference sequence). The CDR3 is 19 residues long. Trimming cost V 0 bases and J 0 bases, with 15 bases left between them. CDR3 in amino acids: CATSRDIAVPVSGANVLTF. CDR3 nucleotides: TGTGCCACCAGCAGAGATATCGCAGTCCCCGTCTCTGGGGCCAACGTCCTGACTTTC. Full variable domain (rest looked up from reference TRBV15 and TRBJ2-6): DAMVIQNPRYQVTQFGKPVTLSCSQTLNHNVMYWYQQKSSQAPKLLFHYYDKDFNNEADTPDNFQSRRPNTSFCFLDIRSPGLGDTAMYLCATSRDIAVPVSGANVLTFGAGSRLTVL.

The genes are TRBV3-1 (or the pseudogene TRBV3-2) and TRBJ2-7, with D hard to call. This CDR3 has 12 residues. Germline CDR1 reads LGHDT; CDR2 reads YNNKEL (reference sequence). Trimming left V 3 bases short and J 3 bases short, with 6 bases between. CDR3 loop: CASSHSVYEQYF. The CDR3 region has the DNA TGTGCCAGCAGCCACTCAGTCTACGAGCAGTACTTC.

The rearrangement joins TRBV3-1 (or the pseudogene TRBV3-2) to TRBJ2-2; 13 bases match TRBD2. The CDR3 is made up of 16 amino acids. With V trimmed by 8 bases and J by 6 bases, 9 bases remained unmatched. The germline V gene encodes CDR1 LGHDT and CDR2 YNNKEL (reference sequence). In DNA, the CDR3 is TGTGCCAGCCGGACTAGCGGGAGATCGGGTGCCGGGGAGCTGTTTTTT. Translating gives CASRTSGRSGAGELFF.

CDR3 region: CASSLDGSGNTIYF. DNA for the CDR3: TGTGCCAGCAGCTTAGACGGTTCCGGAAACACCATATATTTT. V gene TRBV7-9 combines with J gene TRBJ1-3, with D unclear. This CDR3 has 14 residues. CDR1 and CDR2 from the germline V gene are SEHNR and FQNEAQ (reference sequence). V was pared by 1 base and J by 4 bases, with 8 bases between.

The chain employs TRBV9 and TRBJ2-5, with D unclear. Germline V gene sequence: CDR1 SGDLS, CDR2 YYNGEE. The CDR3 has 17 amino acids. V shed 0 bases and J shed 5 bases, with 20 bases lying between them. CDR3 protein: CASSVAAGSGNWETQYF. CDR3 DNA: TGTGCCAGCAGCGTAGCCGCCGGGTCTGGGAACTGGGAGACCCAGTACTTC.

This clone showed up just once. V is TRBV7-2 and J is TRBJ2-2, with a tentative D call TRBD2 (6 bases). CDR3 length: 14 residues. CDR1 and CDR2 from the germline V gene are SGHTA and FQGNSA. Trimming left V 3 bases short and J 3 bases short, with 8 bases between. CDR3 coding DNA: TGTGCCAGCAGCTTGGGACTTTACACCGGGGAGCTGTTTTTT. This codes for CASSLGLYTGELFF.

The V call is TRBV28, the J call TRBJ2-2; 11 bases fit TRBD2. The CDR3 totals 15 residues. CDR1 MDHEN and CDR2 SYDVKM come from the germline V gene. The V gene end was trimmed by 6 bases and the J gene end by 7 bases; junction bases not matched to a gene: 7. The CDR3 sequence is CASRVTSGNGGELFF. The CDR3 DNA reads as TGTGCCAGCAGGGTGACTAGCGGGAACGGCGGGGAGCTGTTTTTT.

This chain joins TRBV4-1 and TRBJ1-5; D is possibly TRBD1 (5 bases). V was shortened by 3 bases and J by 3 bases, with 21 bases between the two germline ends. This CDR3 has 18 amino acids. Germline-derived CDR1 and CDR2 are MGHRA and YSYEKL. Written as DNA, the CDR3 is TGCGCCAGCAGCCAGATGGGGTCGGGGGGGATGATCAATCAGCCCCAGCATTTT. Translating gives CASSQMGSGGMINQPQHF.

This clone was detected once. The V call is TRBV6-6, the J call TRBJ1-3, with no clear D. CDR3 size: 15 residues. Trimming left V 6 bases short and J 0 bases short, with 12 bases between. Germline values: CDR1 MNHNY, CDR2 SVGAGI (reference sequence). CDR3 residues: CASSVAQFSGNTIYF. The CDR3 DNA reads as TGTGCCAGCAGCGTAGCACAGTTCTCTGGAAACACCATATATTTT.

V gene TRBV28 combines with J gene TRBJ2-1; the match to TRBD2 covers 7 bases. Per the germline V gene, CDR1 is MDHEN and CDR2 is SYDVKM. V lost 6 bases, J lost 8 bases, and 16 bases stayed unmatched. This CDR3 spans 16 amino acids. The chain's CDR3 is CASSHGGAGTVDEQFF. CDR3 in DNA: TGTGCCAGCAGCCATGGGGGAGCGGGAACGGTAGATGAGCAGTTCTTC.

The V gene is TRBV7-2, the J gene TRBJ2-7; D unresolved. V lost 3 bases and J lost 0, with 9 bases in between. This CDR3 comprises 14 residues. Per germline, CDR1 SGHTA and CDR2 FQGNSA. CDR3 DNA sequence: TGTGCCAGCAGCTTGTTATATGGCTCCTACGAGCAGTACGTC. Protein: CASSLLYGSYEQYV.

The V call is TRBV7-9, the J call TRBJ2-3; TRBD1 or TRBD2 may be the D gene (6 bases each). The ends were cut back, 1 base at V and 5 bases at J, with 13 bases in the middle. Germline lookup yields CDR1 SEHNR and CDR2 FQNEAQ (reference sequence). The CDR3 spans 15 residues. The CDR3 bases are TGTGCCAGCAGCTTAGGAGCCGGGGGCGGAGATACGCAGTATTTT. Its protein product is CASSLGAGGGDTQYF.